One T cell receptor (beta chain) is described in this entry. Clones were read by immunoSEQ multiplex PCR, and TCRdb kept only the in-frame ones, dropping some. This repertoire shows approximately 88,000 clones, just over 95% found once; its top ten account for about 0.3%. This entry comes from a study of technical replicates of blood from a handful of donors. The source is a human donor in good health. The sequenced material came from T cells isolated from PBMCs.

This chain's CDR3 is CASSLWGDSNQPQHF. The DNA for the CDR3 is TGTGCCAGCAGTTTATGGGGCGATAGCAATCAGCCCCAGCATTTT. The chain combines TRBV28 with TRBJ1-5; D is uncertain. Germline V lookup: CDR1 MDHEN, CDR2 SYDVKM. Trimming took off 0 bases at V and 0 bases at J, with 6 bases between the two ends. This CDR3 has 15 residues.